This record looks at one TCR beta chain sequence and its context. The CDR3 extends over 15 amino acids. V was pared by 7 bases and J by 0 bases, with 13 bases between. Germline V lookup: CDR1 MNHNS, CDR2 SASEGT. Noted time point: pretreatment peripheral blood. This sample was taken from a study of PD-L1 blockade in urothelial cancer. Whole-study context: Starting in the mid-2010s, patients were given atezolizumab (1,200 mg intravenously every 3 weeks). Blood yielded a median of about 140,000 T cells per sample.

Measured with immunoSEQ multiplex PCR; TCRdb has only the in-frame clones, and not every one. The profile covers tens of thousands of clones, with around four fifths appearing a single time and about 6.8% taken by the ten largest. The origin of this receptor is a man aged 60-69 years with urothelial cancer. The specimen was PBMCs, collected around atezolizumab (anti-PD-L1) treatment. V usage is TRBV6-1 and J usage is TRBJ1-3; weak D call: TRBD1 (5 bases). Here the CDR3 DNA reads TGTGCCAGCAACTTCAGGGCCGACTCTGGAAACACCATATATTTT. Its translation is CASNFRADSGNTIYF.